The 8 T cell receptor beta chains below were found in one sample sequenced in a study of blood T cell repertoires in COVID-19. Using immunoSEQ multiplex PCR, the repertoire was profiled, and TCRdb retains in-frame clones only, with some absent. The sample comprises 250,000 or so clones, around 93% of which are singletons, and 2.8% rests with the top ten. Material: PBMCs or T cells enriched from blood (not recorded which). The receptors stem from a middle-aged man who had been exposed to COVID-19.

The chain carries TRBV10-3 and TRBJ2-7; 9 nucleotides match TRBD2. CDR1 and CDR2 from the germline V gene are ENHRY and SYGVKD. With 8 bases clipped from V and 7 bases from J, the junction kept 12 bases outside the gene matches. CDR3 size: 14 residues. The CDR3 is CAILPSGGSGEQYF. The CDR3 bases are TGTGCCATCCTCCCCAGCGGGGGGTCGGGGGAGCAGTACTTC.

This clone was observed at least ten times. The rearrangement joins TRBV20-1 to TRBJ2-7, with D possibly being TRBD1 (6 bases). CDR1 DFQATT and CDR2 SNEGSKA come from the germline V gene (reference sequence). V was shortened by 6 bases and J by 3 bases, with 9 bases between the two germline ends. The CDR3 has 11 amino acids. The DNA for the CDR3 is TGCAGTGCACCACAGGGCTACGAGCAGTACTTC. It encodes CSAPQGYEQYF.

This chain joins TRBV5-1 and TRBJ1-2, with D possibly being TRBD1 (6 bases). V was pared by 3 bases and J by 5 bases, with 11 bases between. The CDR3 is 13 residues long. Germline V gives CDR1 SGHRS, CDR2 YFSETQ. The CDR3 bases are TGCGCCAGCAGCTCAGGGACAAGTTATGGCTACACCTTC. Translating gives CASSSGTSYGYTF. The full variable domain, with the rest looked up from reference TRBV5-1 and TRBJ1-2, is KAGVTQTPRYLIKTRGQQVTLSCSPISGHRSVSWYQQTPGQGLQFLFEYFSETQRNKGNFPGRFSGRQFSNSRSEMNVSTLELGDSALYLCASSSGTSYGYTFGSGTRLTVV.

This clone occurred once. The J gene is TRBJ2-5, the V gene TRBV24-1, with D perhaps matching TRBD2 (6 bases). The CDR3 has 14 residues. Germline lookup yields CDR1 KGHDR and CDR2 SFDVKD. V lost 8 bases to trimming and J lost 4 bases, with 16 bases between them. The DNA of the CDR3 is TGTGCCACCAACGGCCCGGGAGAAAGAGAGACCCAGTACTTC. As protein: CATNGPGERETQYF.

The rearrangement uses TRBV30 and TRBJ2-5; the match to TRBD1 covers 8 bases. The V and J ends lost 2 bases and 3 bases, in that order; junction bases with no gene match: 5. CDR1 and CDR2 from the germline V gene are GTSNPN and SVGIG (reference sequence). CDR3 length: 14 amino acids. The CDR3 protein is CAWSLTGGKETQYF. CDR3 DNA sequence: TGTGCCTGGAGTTTAACAGGGGGTAAAGAGACCCAGTACTTC. Supplemented by reference TRBV30 and TRBJ2-5, the full variable domain reads SQTIHQWPATLVQPVGSPLSLECTVEGTSNPNLYWYRQAAGRGLQLLFYSVGIGQISSEVPQNLSASRPQDRQFILSSKKLLLSDSGFYLCAWSLTGGKETQYFGPGTRLLVL.

This chain uses TRBV5-6 with TRBJ1-6; 7 bases are shared with TRBD1. Looked up from germline, CDR1 is SGHDT and CDR2 is YYEEEE. CDR3 length equals 15 residues. J lost 7 bases, V lost 4 bases, and 8 bases had no gene match. The DNA for the CDR3 is TGTGCCAGCAGCCTCGGAGACAGGGAGAATTCACCCCTCCACTTT. Translation gives CASSLGDRENSPLHF.

This chain links TRBV2 with TRBJ2-1; D unclear. CDR1 SNHLY and CDR2 FYNNEI come from the germline V gene. V dropped 3 bases and J dropped 8 bases, with 11 bases sitting between them. The CDR3 has 13 amino acids. The CDR3 here is CASSEQVRYEQFF. CDR3 nucleotide sequence: TGTGCCAGCAGTGAGCAGGTCCGGTATGAGCAGTTCTTC.

The V call is TRBV27, the J call TRBJ1-5; TRBD1 matches 7 bases. Trimming at V came to 9 bases and at J to 1 base, leaving 15 bases not matched to a gene. The CDR3 runs to 17 residues. Germline CDR1 MNHEY, CDR2 SMNVEV (reference sequence). In nucleotides, the CDR3 is TGTGCCAGTGCAACCAAGACTGACAGGGTCAGCAATCAGCCCCAGCATTTT. The encoded protein is CASATKTDRVSNQPQHF.